This TCR beta chain came from a study of cytomegalovirus exposure and HLA in healthy donors. The PCR ran on 60 Vbeta and 13 Jbeta primers. The table came from immunoSEQ multiplex PCR; TCRdb's copy has only in-frame clones and leaves some out. The sample has fewer than 300,000 clones, under 90% seen once. This CDR3 has 18 residues. Losses at the gene ends were 6 bases for V and 6 bases for J; bases not matched to a gene: 20. The germline V gene encodes CDR1 MNHEY and CDR2 SMNVEV (reference sequence). Broader study findings: Analysis was carried out at a later point, and it linked a missense DCLRE1C variant to TCR beta V- and J-gene trimming. TCR beta sequences reportedly predicted the HLA-A and HLA-B alleles of most subjects accurately.

As regards this clone: As yet, its antigen is unknown.

The sample consisted of PBMCs. The chain is built from TRBV27 and TRBJ2-1; 7 bases agree with TRBD1. The clonotype was recovered from a girl aged 2 to 10 in good health and CMV-seronegative. The CDR3 sequence: CASSAAGTVRLPINEQFF. The CDR3 DNA follows: TGTGCCAGCAGCGCCGCCGGGACAGTCCGACTGCCAATCAATGAGCAGTTCTTC.